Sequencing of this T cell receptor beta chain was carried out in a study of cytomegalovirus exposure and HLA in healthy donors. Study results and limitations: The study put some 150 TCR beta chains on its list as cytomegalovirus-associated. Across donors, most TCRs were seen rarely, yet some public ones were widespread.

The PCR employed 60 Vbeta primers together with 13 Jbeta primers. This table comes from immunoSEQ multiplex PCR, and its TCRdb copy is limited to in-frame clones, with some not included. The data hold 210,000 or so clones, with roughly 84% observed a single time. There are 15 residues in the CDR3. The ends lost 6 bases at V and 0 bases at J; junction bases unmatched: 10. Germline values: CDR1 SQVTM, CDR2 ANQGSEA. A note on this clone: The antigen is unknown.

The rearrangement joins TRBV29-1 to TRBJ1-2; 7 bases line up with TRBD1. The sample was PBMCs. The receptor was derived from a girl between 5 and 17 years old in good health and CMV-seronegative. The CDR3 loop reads CSVGQWDSPNYGYTF. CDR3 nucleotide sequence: TGCAGCGTCGGTCAATGGGACAGTCCTAACTATGGCTACACCTTC. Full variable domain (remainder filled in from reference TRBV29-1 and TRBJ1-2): SAVISQKPSRDICQRGTSLTIQCQVDSQVTMMFWYRQQPGQSLTLIATANQGSEATYESGFVIDKFPISRPNLTFSTLTVSNMSPEDSSIYLCSVGQWDSPNYGYTFGSGTRLTVV.